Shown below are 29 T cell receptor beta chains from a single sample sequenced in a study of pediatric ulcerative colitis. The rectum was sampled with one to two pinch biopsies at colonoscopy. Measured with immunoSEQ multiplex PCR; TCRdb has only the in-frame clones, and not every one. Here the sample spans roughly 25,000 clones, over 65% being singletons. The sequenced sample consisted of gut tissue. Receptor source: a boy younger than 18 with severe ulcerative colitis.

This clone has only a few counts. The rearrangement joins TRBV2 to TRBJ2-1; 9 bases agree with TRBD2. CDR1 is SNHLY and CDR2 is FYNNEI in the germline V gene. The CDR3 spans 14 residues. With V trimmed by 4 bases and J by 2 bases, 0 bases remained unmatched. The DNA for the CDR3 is TGTGCCAGCAGTGGGACTAGCGCCTACAATGAGCAGTTCTTC. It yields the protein CASSGTSAYNEQFF.

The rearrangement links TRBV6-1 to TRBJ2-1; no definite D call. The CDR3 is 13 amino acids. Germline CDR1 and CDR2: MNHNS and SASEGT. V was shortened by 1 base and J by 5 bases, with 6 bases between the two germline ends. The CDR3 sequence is CASSEGSHNEQFF. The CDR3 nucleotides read TGTGCCAGCAGTGAAGGTAGCCACAATGAGCAGTTCTTC.

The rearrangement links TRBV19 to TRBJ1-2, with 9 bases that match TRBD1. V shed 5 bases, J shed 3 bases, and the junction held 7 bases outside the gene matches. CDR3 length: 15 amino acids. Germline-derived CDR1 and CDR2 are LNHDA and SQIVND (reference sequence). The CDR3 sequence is CASSFRQGGYYGYTF. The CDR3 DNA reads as TGTGCCAGTAGTTTCCGACAGGGGGGGTACTATGGCTACACCTTC.

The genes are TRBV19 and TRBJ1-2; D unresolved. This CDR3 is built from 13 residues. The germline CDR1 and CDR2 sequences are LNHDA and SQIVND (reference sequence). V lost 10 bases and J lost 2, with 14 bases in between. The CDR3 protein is CATHPPGNYGYTF. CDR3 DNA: TGTGCCACCCACCCTCCGGGGAACTATGGCTACACCTTC.

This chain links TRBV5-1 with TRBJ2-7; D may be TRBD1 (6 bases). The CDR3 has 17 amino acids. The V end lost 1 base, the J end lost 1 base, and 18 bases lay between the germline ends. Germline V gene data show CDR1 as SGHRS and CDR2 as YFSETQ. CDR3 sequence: CASSLLVQGPLSYEQYF. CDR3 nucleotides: TGCGCCAGCAGCTTGCTGGTGCAGGGGCCACTTTCCTACGAGCAGTACTTC. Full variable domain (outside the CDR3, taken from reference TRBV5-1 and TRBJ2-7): KAGVTQTPRYLIKTRGQQVTLSCSPISGHRSVSWYQQTPGQGLQFLFEYFSETQRNKGNFPGRFSGRQFSNSRSEMNVSTLELGDSALYLCASSLLVQGPLSYEQYFGPGTRLTVT.

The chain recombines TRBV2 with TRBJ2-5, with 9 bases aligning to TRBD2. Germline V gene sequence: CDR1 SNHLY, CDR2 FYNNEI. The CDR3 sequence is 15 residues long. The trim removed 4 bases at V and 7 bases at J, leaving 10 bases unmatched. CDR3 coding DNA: TGTGCCAGCAGTGCGACGACTAGCGGTTCACTGACCCAGTACTTC. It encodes CASSATTSGSLTQYF.

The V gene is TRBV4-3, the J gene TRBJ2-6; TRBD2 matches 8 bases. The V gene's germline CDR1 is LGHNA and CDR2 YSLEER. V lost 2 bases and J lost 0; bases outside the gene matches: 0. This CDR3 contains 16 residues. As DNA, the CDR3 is TGCGCCAGCAGCCAAACTAGCGGCTCTGGGGCCAACGTCCTGACTTTC. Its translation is CASSQTSGSGANVLTF.

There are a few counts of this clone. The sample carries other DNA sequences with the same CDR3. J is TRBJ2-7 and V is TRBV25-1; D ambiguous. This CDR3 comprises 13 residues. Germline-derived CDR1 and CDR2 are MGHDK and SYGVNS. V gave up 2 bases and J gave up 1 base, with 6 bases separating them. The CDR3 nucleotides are TGTGCCAGCAGTGAAACACAATCCTACGAGCAGTACTTC. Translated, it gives CASSETQSYEQYF.

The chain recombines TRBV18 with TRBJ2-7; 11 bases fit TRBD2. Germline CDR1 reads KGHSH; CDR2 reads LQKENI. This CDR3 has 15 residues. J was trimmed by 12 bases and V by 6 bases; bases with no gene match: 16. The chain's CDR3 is CASSGGLAGPVLGYF. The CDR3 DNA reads TGTGCCAGCTCCGGAGGACTAGCGGGCCCCGTGCTTGGGTACTTC.

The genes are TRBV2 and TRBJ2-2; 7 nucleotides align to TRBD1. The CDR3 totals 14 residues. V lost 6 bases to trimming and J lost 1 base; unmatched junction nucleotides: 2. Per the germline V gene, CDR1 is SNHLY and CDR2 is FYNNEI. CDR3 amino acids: CASRNRGNTGELFF. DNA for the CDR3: TGTGCCAGCAGGAACAGGGGGAACACCGGGGAGCTGTTTTTT.

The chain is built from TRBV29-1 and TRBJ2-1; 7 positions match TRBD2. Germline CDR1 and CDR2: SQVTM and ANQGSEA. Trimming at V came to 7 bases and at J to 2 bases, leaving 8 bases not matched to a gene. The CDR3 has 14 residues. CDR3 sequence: CSGSSGIAYNEQFF. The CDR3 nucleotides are TGCAGCGGATCCAGCGGGATCGCCTACAATGAGCAGTTCTTC.

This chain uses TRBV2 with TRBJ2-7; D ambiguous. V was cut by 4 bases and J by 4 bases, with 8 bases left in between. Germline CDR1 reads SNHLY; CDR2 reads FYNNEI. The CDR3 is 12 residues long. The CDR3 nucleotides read TGTGCCAGCAGTGGGGTTATTTACGAGCAGTACTTC. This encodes CASSGVIYEQYF.

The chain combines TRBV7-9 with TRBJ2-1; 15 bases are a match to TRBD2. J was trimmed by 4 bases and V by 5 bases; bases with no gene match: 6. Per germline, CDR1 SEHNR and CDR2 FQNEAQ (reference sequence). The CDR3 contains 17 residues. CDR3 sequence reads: CASSTGLAGGRYNEQFF. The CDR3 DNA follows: TGTGCCAGCAGCACAGGACTAGCGGGAGGGCGGTACAATGAGCAGTTCTTC.

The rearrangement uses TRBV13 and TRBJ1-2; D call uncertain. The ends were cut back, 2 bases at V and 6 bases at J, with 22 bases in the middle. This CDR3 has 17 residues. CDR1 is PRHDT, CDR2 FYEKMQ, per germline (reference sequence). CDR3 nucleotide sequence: TGTGCCAGCAGCTTACGTGGAAGACGGCCTTCTGGGGATGGCTACACCTTC. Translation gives CASSLRGRRPSGDGYTF.

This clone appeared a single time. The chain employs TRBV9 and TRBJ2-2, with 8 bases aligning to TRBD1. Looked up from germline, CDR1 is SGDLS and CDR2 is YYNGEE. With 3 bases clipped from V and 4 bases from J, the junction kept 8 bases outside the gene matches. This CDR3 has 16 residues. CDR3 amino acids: CASSGNRGIGTGELFF. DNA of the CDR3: TGTGCCAGCAGCGGCAACAGGGGGATCGGCACCGGGGAGCTGTTTTTT. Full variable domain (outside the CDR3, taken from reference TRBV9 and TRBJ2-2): DSGVTQTPKHLITATGQRVTLRCSPRSGDLSVYWYQQSLDQGLQFLIQYYNGEERAKGNILERFSAQQFPDLHSELNLSSLELGDSALYFCASSGNRGIGTGELFFGEGSRLTVL.

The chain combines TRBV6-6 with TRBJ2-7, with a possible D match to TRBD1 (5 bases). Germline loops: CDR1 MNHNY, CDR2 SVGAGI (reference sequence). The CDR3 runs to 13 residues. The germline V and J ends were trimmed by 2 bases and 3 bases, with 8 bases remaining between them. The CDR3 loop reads CASSYGRVYEQYF. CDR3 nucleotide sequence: TGTGCCAGCAGTTACGGCAGGGTCTACGAGCAGTACTTC.

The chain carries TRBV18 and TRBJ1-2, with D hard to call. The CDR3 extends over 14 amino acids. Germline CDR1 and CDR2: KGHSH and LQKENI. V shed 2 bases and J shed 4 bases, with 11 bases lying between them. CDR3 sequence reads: CASSPGREAYGYTF. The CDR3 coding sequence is TGTGCCAGCTCACCAGGGCGAGAAGCCTATGGCTACACCTTC.

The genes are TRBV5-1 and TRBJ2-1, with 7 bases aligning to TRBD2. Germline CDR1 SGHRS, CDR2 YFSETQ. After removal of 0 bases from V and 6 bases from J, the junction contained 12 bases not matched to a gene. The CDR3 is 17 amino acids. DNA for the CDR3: TGCGCCAGCAGCTTGGGCAGAGGGGAGGGGTCCGTCAATGAGCAGTTCTTC. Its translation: CASSLGRGEGSVNEQFF.

CDR3 loop: CASSYPGQGRNEQFF. The DNA for the CDR3 is TGTGCCAGCAGTTACCCGGGACAGGGAAGGAATGAGCAGTTCTTC. This chain uses TRBV6-6 with TRBJ2-1, with 9 bases identical to TRBD1. Germline assignment: CDR1 MNHNY and CDR2 SVGAGI (reference sequence). After removal of 2 bases from V and 7 bases from J, the junction contained 6 bases not matched to a gene. The CDR3 runs 15 residues.

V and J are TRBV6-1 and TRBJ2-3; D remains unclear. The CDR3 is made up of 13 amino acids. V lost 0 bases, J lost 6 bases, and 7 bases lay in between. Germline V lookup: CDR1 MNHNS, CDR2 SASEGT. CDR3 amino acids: CASSEALGDTQYF. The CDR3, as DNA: TGTGCCAGCAGTGAAGCGCTAGGTGATACGCAGTATTTT.

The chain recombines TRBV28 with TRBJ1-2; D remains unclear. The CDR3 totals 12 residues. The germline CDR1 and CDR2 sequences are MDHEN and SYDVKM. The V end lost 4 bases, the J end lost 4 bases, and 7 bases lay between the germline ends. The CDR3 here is CASSSQVYGYTF. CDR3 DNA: TGTGCCAGCAGTTCCCAGGTCTATGGCTACACCTTC.

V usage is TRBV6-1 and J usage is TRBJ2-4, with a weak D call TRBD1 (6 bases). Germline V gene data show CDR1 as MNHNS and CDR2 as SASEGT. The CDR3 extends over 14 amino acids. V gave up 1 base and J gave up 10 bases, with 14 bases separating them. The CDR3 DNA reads TGTGCCAGCAGTGAAGTTACAGGGTGGGGAATTCAGTACTTC. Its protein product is CASSEVTGWGIQYF.

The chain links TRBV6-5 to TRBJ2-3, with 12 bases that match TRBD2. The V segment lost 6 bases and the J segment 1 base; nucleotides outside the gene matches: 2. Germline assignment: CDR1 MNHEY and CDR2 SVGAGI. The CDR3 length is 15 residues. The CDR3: CASRRLAGGTDTQYF. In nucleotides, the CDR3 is TGTGCCAGCAGAAGACTAGCGGGAGGCACAGATACGCAGTATTTT.

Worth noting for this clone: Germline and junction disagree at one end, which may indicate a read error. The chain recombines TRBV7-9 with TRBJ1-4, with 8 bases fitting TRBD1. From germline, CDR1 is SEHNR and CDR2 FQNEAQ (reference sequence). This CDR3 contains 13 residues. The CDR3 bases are TGTGCCAGCAGCTTTGATTCTTCGGGACAGGTCCTTTTT. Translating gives CASSFDSSGQVLF.

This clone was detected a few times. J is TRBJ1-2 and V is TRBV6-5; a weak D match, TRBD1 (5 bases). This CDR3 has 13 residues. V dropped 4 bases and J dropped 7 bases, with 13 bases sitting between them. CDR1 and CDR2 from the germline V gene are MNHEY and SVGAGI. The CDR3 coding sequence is TGTGCCAGCAGTTTCACGGAGCAGGGTGGCTACACCTTC. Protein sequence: CASSFTEQGGYTF.

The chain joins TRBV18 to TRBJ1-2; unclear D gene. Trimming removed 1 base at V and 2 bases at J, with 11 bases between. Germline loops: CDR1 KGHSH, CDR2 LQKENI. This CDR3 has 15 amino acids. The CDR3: CASSPQVAANYGYTF. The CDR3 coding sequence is TGTGCCAGCTCACCACAAGTGGCCGCAAACTATGGCTACACCTTC.

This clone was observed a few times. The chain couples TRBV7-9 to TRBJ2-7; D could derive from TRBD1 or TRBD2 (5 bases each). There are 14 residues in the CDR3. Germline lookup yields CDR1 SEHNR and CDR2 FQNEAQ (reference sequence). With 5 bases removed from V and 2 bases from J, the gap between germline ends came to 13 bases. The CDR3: CASSERTGPYEQYF. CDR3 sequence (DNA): TGTGCCAGCAGCGAAAGGACGGGACCCTACGAGCAGTACTTC.

CDR3 coding DNA: TGCGCCAGCAGTGAGTCCTTGACTAGCGGGAGTCAGGAAGAGACCCAGTACTTC. This sequence encodes CASSESLTSGSQEETQYF. The chain uses TRBV10-1 and TRBJ2-5, with 12 bases matching TRBD2. After removal of 0 bases from V and 3 bases from J, the junction contained 8 bases not matched to a gene. The CDR3 loop spans 18 amino acids. The germline V gene encodes CDR1 WNHNN and CDR2 SYGVQD (reference sequence).

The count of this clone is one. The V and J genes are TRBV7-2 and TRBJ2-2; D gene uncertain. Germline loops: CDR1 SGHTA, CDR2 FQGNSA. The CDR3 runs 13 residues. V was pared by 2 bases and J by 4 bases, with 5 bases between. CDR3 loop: CASSLSRTGELFF. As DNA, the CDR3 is TGTGCCAGCAGCTTATCACGCACCGGGGAGCTGTTTTTT.